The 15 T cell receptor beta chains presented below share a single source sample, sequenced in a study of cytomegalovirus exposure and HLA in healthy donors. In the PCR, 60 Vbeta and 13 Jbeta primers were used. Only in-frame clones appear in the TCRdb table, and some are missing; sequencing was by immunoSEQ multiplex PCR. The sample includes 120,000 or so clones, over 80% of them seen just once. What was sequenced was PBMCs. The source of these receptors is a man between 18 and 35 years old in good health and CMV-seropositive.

This chain's CDR3 is CAWGRAGVFFEQYF. CDR3 nucleotide sequence: TGTGCCTGGGGGCGGGCAGGGGTATTTTTCGAGCAGTACTTC. The chain is built from TRBV30 and TRBJ2-7; tentative D call: TRBD1 (6 bases). V was clipped by 5 bases and J by 6 bases, with 20 bases between them. The CDR3 covers 14 residues. The germline V gene encodes CDR1 GTSNPN and CDR2 SVGIG (reference sequence).

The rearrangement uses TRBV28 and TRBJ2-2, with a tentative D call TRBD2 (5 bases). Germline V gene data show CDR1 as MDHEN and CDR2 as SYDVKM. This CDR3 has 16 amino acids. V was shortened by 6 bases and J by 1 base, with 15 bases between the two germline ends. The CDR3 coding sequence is TGTGCCAGCAGCTTTTCCCCCGGGGAGAACACCGGGGAGCTGTTTTTT. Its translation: CASSFSPGENTGELFF.

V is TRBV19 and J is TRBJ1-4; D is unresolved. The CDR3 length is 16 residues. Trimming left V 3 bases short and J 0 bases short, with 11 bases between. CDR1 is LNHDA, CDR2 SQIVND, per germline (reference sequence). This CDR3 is CASSMEESATNEKLFF. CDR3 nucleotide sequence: TGTGCCAGTAGTATGGAGGAGAGCGCAACTAATGAAAAACTGTTTTTT.

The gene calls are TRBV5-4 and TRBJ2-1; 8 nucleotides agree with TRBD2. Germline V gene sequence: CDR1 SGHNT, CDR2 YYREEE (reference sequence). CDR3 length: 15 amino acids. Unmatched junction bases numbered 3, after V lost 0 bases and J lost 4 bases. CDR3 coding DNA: TGTGCCAGCAGCTTGGAAGCGGGGGCGTACAATGAGCAGTTCTTC. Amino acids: CASSLEAGAYNEQFF.

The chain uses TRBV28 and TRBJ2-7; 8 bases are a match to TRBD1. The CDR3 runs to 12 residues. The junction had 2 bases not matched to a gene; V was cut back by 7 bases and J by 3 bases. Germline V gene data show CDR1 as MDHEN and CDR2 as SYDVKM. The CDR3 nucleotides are TGTGCCAGCAATACAGGGGGCTACGAGCAGTACTTC. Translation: CASNTGGYEQYF.

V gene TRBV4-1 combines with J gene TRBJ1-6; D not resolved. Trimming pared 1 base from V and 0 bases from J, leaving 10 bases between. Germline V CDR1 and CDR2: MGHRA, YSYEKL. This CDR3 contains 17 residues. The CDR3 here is CASSQGKGSSYNSPLHF. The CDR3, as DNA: TGCGCCAGCAGCCAAGGTAAAGGGAGCTCCTATAATTCACCCCTCCACTTT.

CDR3 protein: CASSLVARQNNYGYTF. DNA for the CDR3: TGTGCCAGCAGCTTAGTCGCCAGGCAAAATAACTATGGCTACACCTTC. The J gene is TRBJ1-2, the V gene TRBV7-8; D ambiguous. The CDR3 has 16 residues. Germline lookup yields CDR1 SGHVS and CDR2 FQNEAQ. V was pared by 1 base and J by 1 base, with 13 bases between.

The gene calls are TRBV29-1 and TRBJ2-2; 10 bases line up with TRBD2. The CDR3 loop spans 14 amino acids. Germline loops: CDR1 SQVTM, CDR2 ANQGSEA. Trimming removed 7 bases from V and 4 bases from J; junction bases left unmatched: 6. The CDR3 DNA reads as TGCAGCGCCTCAGCGGGGGGGCGCACCGGGGAGCTGTTTTTT. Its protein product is CSASAGGRTGELFF.

The CDR3 DNA reads as TGTGCCAGCAGCCATCTAGCCCATCAAGAGACCCAGTACTTC. It encodes CASSHLAHQETQYF. This chain joins TRBV7-8 and TRBJ2-5; the D gene is possibly TRBD2 (5 bases). V lost 5 bases and J lost 2, with 12 bases in between. The CDR3 is 14 amino acids. Germline CDR1 is SGHVS and CDR2 is FQNEAQ.

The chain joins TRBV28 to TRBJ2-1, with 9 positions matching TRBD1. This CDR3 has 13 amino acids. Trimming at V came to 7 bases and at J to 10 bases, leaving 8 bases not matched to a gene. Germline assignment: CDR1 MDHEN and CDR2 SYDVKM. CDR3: CASTPAGQGEQFF. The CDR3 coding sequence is TGTGCCAGCACCCCTGCGGGACAGGGAGAGCAGTTCTTC.

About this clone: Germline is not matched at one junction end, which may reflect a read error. Written as DNA, the CDR3 is TGTGCCAGCATTGAACCTGGGGGGGCTGGGGAGACCCAGTACTTC. Protein sequence: CASIEPGGAGETQYF. This chain connects TRBV6-1 to TRBJ2-5, with a weak D call TRBD2 (7 bases). This CDR3 is 15 amino acids long. The germline V gene encodes CDR1 MNHNS and CDR2 SASEGT.

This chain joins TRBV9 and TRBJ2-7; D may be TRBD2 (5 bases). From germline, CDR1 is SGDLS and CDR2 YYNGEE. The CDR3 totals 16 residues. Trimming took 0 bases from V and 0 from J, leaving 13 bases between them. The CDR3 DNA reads TGTGCCAGCAGCGTAGAATTATCGGGGAGCTCCTACGAGCAGTACTTC. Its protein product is CASSVELSGSSYEQYF.

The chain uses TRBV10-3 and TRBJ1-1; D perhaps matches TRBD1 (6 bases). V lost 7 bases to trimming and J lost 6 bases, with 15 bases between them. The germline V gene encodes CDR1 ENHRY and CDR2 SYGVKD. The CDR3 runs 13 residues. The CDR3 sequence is CAITEGGIAEAFF. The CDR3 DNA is TGTGCCATCACCGAAGGGGGAATCGCTGAAGCTTTCTTT.

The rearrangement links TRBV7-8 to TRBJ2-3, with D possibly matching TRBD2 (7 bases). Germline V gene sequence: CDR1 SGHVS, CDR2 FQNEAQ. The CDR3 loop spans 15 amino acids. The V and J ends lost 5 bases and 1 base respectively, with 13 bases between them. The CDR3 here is CASSPGAGGTDTQYF. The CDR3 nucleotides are TGTGCCAGCAGCCCGGGGGCGGGGGGCACAGATACGCAGTATTTT.

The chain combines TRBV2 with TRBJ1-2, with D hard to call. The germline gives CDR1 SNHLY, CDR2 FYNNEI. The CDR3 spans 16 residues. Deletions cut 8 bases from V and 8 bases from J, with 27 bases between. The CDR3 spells CASYPGRPPREDGYTF. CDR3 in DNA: TGTGCCAGCTACCCTGGTCGTCCACCCCGGGAGGACGGCTACACCTTC.